This T cell receptor (beta chain) was documented in a study of cytomegalovirus exposure and HLA in healthy donors. The study's findings and limits: Equally common other TCR beta chains were less clonally expanded than HLA-associated ones, a later analysis found. Another analysis was done later, and it associated roughly 15,000 TCR beta sequences with HLA alleles at 0.05 false discovery rate.

Per germline, CDR1 LNHDA and CDR2 SQIVND (reference sequence). V gave up 5 bases and J gave up 5 bases, with 15 bases separating them. This CDR3 spans 14 amino acids. PCR involved 60 Vbeta and 13 Jbeta primers. Clones were sequenced by immunoSEQ multiplex PCR, and TCRdb holds only the in-frame ones, with some missing. The sample lists more than 80,000 clones; under 80% were seen once. On this clone itself: Its antigen remains unidentified.

Sequences were obtained from PBMCs. V gene TRBV19 combines with J gene TRBJ1-1; D might be TRBD1 (5 bases). The TCR originated in a man between 60 and 70 years old in good health and CMV-seronegative. The CDR3: CASSVRGGYTEAFF. The CDR3 DNA sequence: TGTGCCAGTAGTGTTAGGGGAGGATATACTGAAGCTTTCTTT.